This T cell receptor (beta chain) came from a study of T cell repertoires in cytomegalovirus infection (dated by TCRdb to the late 2010s). Regarding the study in general: Donor HLA type was relevant to the analysis, as public TCR beta signatures indicated carriage of CMV infection together with the matching HLA type.

Taken from cysteine to phenylalanine, the CDR3 has 15 residues. CDR3 DNA only is kept here, 45 bases in frame from base 1. CDR1 is given as SGHTA and CDR2 as FQGNSA, both from the germline V gene. V and J lose 5 bases and 0 bases, and a span of 11 bases separates them. Results and caveats for the whole study, not just this receptor: Cumulative frequency of public TCR beta family members discriminated carriers of CMV infection plus the relevant HLA type in this cohort and an independent approximately 350-donor cohort. The ex vivo response was dominated by HLA-C-restricted CMV-specific TCR beta clonotypes, which also provided the single most frequent clonotype in two of eight donors.

This clonotype was counted many times. This clone's antigen is unknown. Base quality data are lacking; no much larger clone is found one base away. Instrument used: Illumina HiSeq 1500. TCRdb reran the public reads through fastp at Q25 and MiXCR, keeping productive beta chains. Duplicate CDR3 protein sequences are folded into a single record with the most common DNA and genes. The sample includes more than 500,000 distinct CDR3 sequences, with approximately 15% observed a single time. The top ten clones comprise about 24% of the sample. The sequence came from a human donor in good health (CMV status not recorded). Some clones in this sample may be carry-over from other donors' samples. The chain employs TRBV7-2 and TRBJ1-3; confidence is insufficient to name the D gene. The sequencing sample was made of CD8+ T cells from PBMCs. The DNA sequence is TGTGCCAGCAGCCCAGACCCCAGCTCTGGAAACACCATATATTTT. This encodes CASSPDPSSGNTIYF. Where the CDR3 stops, the reference TRBV7-2 and TRBJ1-3 genes take over; the full variable domain is GAGVSQSPSNKVTEKGKDVELRCDPISGHTALYWYRQSLGQGLEFLIYFQGNSAPDKSGLPSDRFSAERTGGSVSTLTIQRTQQEDSAVYLCASSPDPSSGNTIYFGEGSWLTVV.